This record looks at one T cell receptor (beta chain) sequence and its context. Its matching antigen is unknown. The sample belongs to a study of CD8+ T cells in alopecia areata. For the study at large: Treatment comprised oral tofacitinib, 5 to 10 mg twice daily, in treated patients. Tofacitinib therapy lasting 6 to 18 months was followed by 6 months off drug. Study findings and constraints: Scalp samples also yield sequences from resident alphabeta T cells of normal skin. For lesional scalp, especially alopecia totalis/universalis, clonality was higher than in normal scalp.

V was pared by 5 bases and J by 3 bases, with 11 bases between. The CDR3 is 13 residues long. Germline CDR1 and CDR2: SNHLY and FYNNEI. Extraction of RNA preceded its reverse transcription into cDNA, which served as the sequencing template. Method: immunoSEQ multiplex PCR; TCRdb's copy keeps in-frame clones and lacks some. The profile shows 150,000 to 200,000 clones, around 50% of them singletons. The sample was CD4+ T cells sorted from blood, taken at week 0. The TCR sequence derives from a human donor with alopecia areata. The chain joins TRBV2 to TRBJ2-7; a weak D match, TRBD1 (6 bases). DNA for the CDR3: TGTGCCAGCAGTCGGACAGCCTACTACGAGCAGTACTTC. Translation gives CASSRTAYYEQYF.